The next 2 T cell receptor beta chains were all read from a single sample in a study of blood T cell repertoires in COVID-19. Only in-frame clones appear in the TCRdb table, and some are missing; sequencing was by immunoSEQ multiplex PCR. This sample has about 120,000 clones; 88% occur once, and the top ten carry nearly 0.9%. Sequencing input: peripheral blood. Receptor source: a woman between 45 and 60 years old with active or convalescent COVID-19.

Notes on this clone: In the same sample, other DNA sequences code for this CDR3. CDR3 sequence reads: CASSLSVSGNTIYF. The CDR3 DNA sequence: TGTGCCAGCAGCTTATCAGTTTCTGGAAACACCATATATTTT. V usage is TRBV7-9 and J usage is TRBJ1-3; D uncertain. Trimming stripped 2 bases from V and 1 base from J, with 6 bases between. Looked up from germline, CDR1 is SEHNR and CDR2 is FQNEAQ (reference sequence). The CDR3 covers 14 residues. The full variable domain, in which reference TRBV7-9 and TRBJ1-3 provide the parts outside the CDR3, is DTGVSQNPRHKITKRGQNVTFRCDPISEHNRLYWYRQTLGQGPEFLTYFQNEAQLEKSRLLSDRFSAERPKGSFSTLEIQRTEQGDSAMYLCASSLSVSGNTIYFGEGSWLTVV.

This chain joins TRBV7-2 and TRBJ2-5; D is unresolved. Germline V lookup: CDR1 SGHTA, CDR2 FQGNSA. The CDR3 extends over 14 amino acids. V was clipped by 1 base and J by 1 base, with 7 bases between them. CDR3 sequence reads: CASSLVASQETQYF. The DNA for the CDR3 is TGTGCCAGCAGCTTAGTAGCATCCCAAGAGACCCAGTACTTC.